Following are 21 T cell receptor beta chains from one sample sequenced in a study of blood T cell repertoires in COVID-19. TCRdb keeps only in-frame clones here, not all; method: immunoSEQ multiplex PCR. The table shows over 120,000 clones, with 75% to 90% occurring only once. The sample taken for sequencing was peripheral blood. The receptors stem from a human donor in a cohort sampled during active COVID-19.

This clone was observed a few times. The chain uses TRBV7-3 and TRBJ1-1, with 8 bases fitting TRBD1. V gave up 5 bases and J gave up 4 bases; unmatched junction bases: 3. Per the germline V gene, CDR1 is SGHTA and CDR2 is FQGTGA. The CDR3 has 13 amino acids. In nucleotides, the CDR3 is TGTGCCAGCAGCCTGACAGGGGTCACTGAAGCTTTCTTT. Its translation is CASSLTGVTEAFF.

Notes on this clone: A read error may account for a junction end that differs from germline. The DNA of the CDR3 is TGTGCCAGCAGCCCCCGGACAGGGGGCGGCACCGATACGCAGTATTTT. Translated: CASSPRTGGGTDTQYF. The chain uses TRBV7-2 and TRBJ2-3; 11 positions agree with TRBD1. CDR3 length: 16 residues. Germline values: CDR1 SGHTA, CDR2 FQGNSA.

V and J are TRBV29-1 and TRBJ2-1, with D perhaps matching TRBD2 (6 bases). CDR1 is SQVTM and CDR2 is ANQGSEA in the germline V gene. Trimming removed 0 bases at V and 0 bases at J, with 12 bases between. The CDR3 sequence is 16 residues long. This chain's CDR3 is CSVEDPGTSSYNEQFF. CDR3 bases: TGCAGCGTTGAAGACCCCGGGACTTCCTCCTACAATGAGCAGTTCTTC.

The V and J genes are TRBV4-2 and TRBJ1-2; 10 nucleotides line up with TRBD1. Trimming cost V 1 base and J 6 bases; bases outside gene matches: 5. CDR1 and CDR2 (germline): LGHNA, YNFKEQ. The CDR3 is 15 residues long. This CDR3 reads CASSQVGQGMNGYTF. As DNA, the CDR3 is TGTGCCAGCAGCCAAGTGGGACAGGGGATGAATGGCTACACCTTC.

This clone was observed a handful of times. The chain carries TRBV6-5 and TRBJ1-1, with D perhaps matching TRBD1 (6 bases). The V gene lost 6 bases and the J gene lost 4 bases, with 18 bases spanning the gap. The CDR3 has 15 residues. The germline CDR1 and CDR2 sequences are MNHEY and SVGAGI. CDR3 protein: CASRARGGHVTEAFF. The CDR3 DNA reads TGTGCCAGCAGGGCCCGGGGGGGGCATGTCACTGAAGCTTTCTTT.

This clone has ten or more counts. The chain carries TRBV4-1 and TRBJ2-7; a possible D gene is TRBD2 (6 bases). CDR3 length: 14 amino acids. V was cut by 1 base and J by 3 bases, with 10 bases left in between. Looked up from germline, CDR1 is MGHRA and CDR2 is YSYEKL. The CDR3 region is CASSQVTGVYEQYF. The CDR3 coding sequence is TGCGCCAGCAGCCAAGTTACGGGGGTCTACGAGCAGTACTTC.

V is TRBV27 and J is TRBJ2-7; 7 bases line up with TRBD2. With V trimmed by 6 bases and J by 4 bases, 9 bases remained unmatched. Germline loops: CDR1 MNHEY, CDR2 SMNVEV (reference sequence). The CDR3 contains 14 residues. CDR3 loop: CASSTSADPYEQYF. CDR3 sequence (DNA): TGTGCCAGCAGCACTAGCGCGGACCCTTACGAGCAGTACTTC.

J is TRBJ2-7 and V is TRBV3-1 (or the pseudogene TRBV3-2); 10 nucleotides agree with TRBD2. V lost 2 bases to trimming and J lost 3 bases; unmatched junction nucleotides: 4. The germline V gene has CDR1 LGHDT and CDR2 YNNKEL (reference sequence). The CDR3 sequence is 15 residues long. CDR3 residues: CASSQLAGERYEQYF. Written as DNA, the CDR3 is TGTGCCAGCAGCCAACTAGCGGGGGAACGCTACGAGCAGTACTTC.

This rearrangement joins TRBV5-1 to TRBJ1-1, with 10 bases identical to TRBD1. Germline trimming cut 1 base from V and 10 bases from J; bases unmatched to any gene: 16. The CDR3 runs to 17 residues. CDR1 is SGHRS, CDR2 YFSETQ, per germline. CDR3 coding DNA: TGCGCCAGCAGCTTGATGACAGGGGGCAATCCTAACGGTGTAGCTTTCTTT. Amino acid sequence: CASSLMTGGNPNGVAFF.

The gene calls are TRBV5-1 and TRBJ2-2; 14 bases are shared with TRBD2. From germline, CDR1 is SGHRS and CDR2 YFSETQ. V was pared by 4 bases and J by 6 bases, with 5 bases of the junction left unmatched. The CDR3 is 16 residues long. In nucleotides, the CDR3 is TGCGCCAGCAGCCCGGGACTAGCGGGAGTACCCGGGGAGCTGTTTTTT. This sequence encodes CASSPGLAGVPGELFF.

The chain joins TRBV19 to TRBJ2-5; tentatively, D is TRBD2 (6 bases). This CDR3 spans 13 amino acids. The germline CDR1 and CDR2 sequences are LNHDA and SQIVND (reference sequence). Trimming stripped 6 bases from V and 5 bases from J, with 13 bases between. In DNA form, the CDR3 reads TGTGCCAGTAGGGGCGGAGGGTGGGAGACCCAGTACTTC. It yields the protein CASRGGGWETQYF.

CDR3 protein: CASSLAWGTGERNEQFF. The CDR3 DNA sequence: TGTGCCAGCAGCTTAGCATGGGGGACAGGGGAGAGGAATGAGCAGTTCTTC. The chain recombines TRBV7-9 with TRBJ2-1, with TRBD1 matching 10 bases. Germline V gene sequence: CDR1 SEHNR, CDR2 FQNEAQ (reference sequence). V lost 0 bases to trimming and J lost 7 bases; unmatched junction nucleotides: 9. CDR3 length equals 17 residues.

The CDR3 sequence is CASSGGQTYNSPLHF. The CDR3 region has the DNA TGTGCCAGCAGCGGAGGACAGACCTATAATTCACCCCTCCACTTT. The rearrangement joins TRBV7-2 to TRBJ1-6; D is perhaps TRBD1 (6 bases). Looked up from germline, CDR1 is SGHTA and CDR2 is FQGNSA. The germline V and J ends were trimmed by 5 bases and 2 bases, with 10 bases remaining between them. CDR3 length: 15 amino acids.

This clone was recorded once. The chain uses TRBV3-1 (or the pseudogene TRBV3-2) and TRBJ1-2; 7 bases match TRBD1. The CDR3 consists of 14 residues. The V and J ends lost 4 bases and 3 bases, in that order; junction bases with no gene match: 5. Per germline, CDR1 LGHDT and CDR2 YNNKEL (reference sequence). CDR3 region: CASSLKGAYYGYTF. As DNA, the CDR3 is TGTGCCAGCAGCCTAAAGGGGGCCTACTATGGCTACACCTTC.

This rearrangement joins TRBV21-1 to TRBJ1-5; the D call TRBD1 from the table was never checked on the DNA. TRBV21-1 has pseudogene status. The CDR3 covers 16 residues. The CDR3 DNA reads as TGTGCCAGCAGCAAAGAGACAGGGTGGGACAATCAGCCCCAGCATTTT. Translated: CASSKETGWDNQPQHF.

The V gene is TRBV7-8, the J gene TRBJ2-1; 8 bases map to TRBD2. V lost 0 bases and J lost 6; bases outside the gene matches: 4. CDR1 SGHVS and CDR2 FQNEAQ come from the germline V gene. This CDR3 has 15 residues. CDR3 in amino acids: CASSLAGRGGNEQFF. The CDR3 coding sequence is TGTGCCAGCAGCTTAGCGGGCCGGGGGGGCAATGAGCAGTTCTTC.

The V gene is TRBV6-5, the J gene TRBJ1-2; D unclear. Germline loops: CDR1 MNHEY, CDR2 SVGAGI. The CDR3 length is 13 residues. Trimming took off 6 bases at V and 6 bases at J, with 14 bases between the two ends. The CDR3 sequence is CASRPDGVDGYTF. CDR3 coding DNA: TGTGCCAGCAGGCCCGACGGAGTTGATGGCTACACCTTC.

The chain couples TRBV7-9 to TRBJ1-1; D gene ambiguous. Germline V gene sequence: CDR1 SEHNR, CDR2 FQNEAQ (reference sequence). V was clipped by 1 base and J by 4 bases, with 13 bases between them. There are 15 residues in the CDR3. CDR3 coding DNA: TGTGCCAGCAGCTTAGGTTCCGGCGGCGCCACTGAAGCTTTCTTT. Translation: CASSLGSGGATEAFF.

The count of this clone is one. This CDR3 reads CASSLLASSYNEQFF. CDR3 coding DNA: TGTGCCAGCAGCTTATTAGCGAGCTCCTACAATGAGCAGTTCTTC. The chain uses TRBV7-3 and TRBJ2-1; D perhaps matches TRBD2 (5 bases). This CDR3 has 15 amino acids. Germline CDR1 and CDR2: SGHTA and FQGTGA. V dropped 2 bases and J dropped 0 bases, with 8 bases sitting between them.

In this sample, this clone turned up a few times. This chain uses TRBV6-2 or TRBV6-3 with TRBJ2-1; D remains ambiguous. This CDR3 contains 12 residues. CDR1 and CDR2 from the germline V gene are MNHEY and SVGEGT. The V end was cut by 2 bases, the J end by 4 bases, with 3 bases between. As DNA, the CDR3 is TGTGCCAGCAGTTACCAATACAATGAGCAGTTCTTC. Translation: CASSYQYNEQFF.

CDR3 nucleotides: TGTGCCAGCAGCGAAGGGCGGGGAGGTTCACCCCTCCACTTT. It is translated as CASSEGRGGSPLHF. The chain combines TRBV9 with TRBJ1-6; D gene unclear. V was clipped by 3 bases and J by 9 bases, with 13 bases between them. The CDR3 consists of 14 residues. The V gene's germline CDR1 is SGDLS and CDR2 YYNGEE.